Listed below are T cell receptor beta chains from one sample, sequenced in a study. TCRdb ran MiXCR on the 5' RACE reads and lists one entry per CDR3 protein. In the table there are 35,000 to 50,000 distinct CDR3 sequences, about a fifth of which are singletons. Input material: Tregs sorted from a lymph node. All receptors derive from a female donor with breast cancer. The CDR3 runs from the conserved cysteine through the conserved F or W. A D gene is named only where the DNA matches it firmly. For some rows the clone size is stated as once, few or many, or as a class when expanded; others skip it.

j_gene: TRBJ2-3; v_gene: TRBV9; abundance: .; d_gene: .; len: 14; CDR3nt: TGTGCCAGCAGCGCCTTCTTAAGCACAGATACGCAGTATTTT; CDR3aa: CASSAFLSTDTQYF
j_gene: TRBJ2-1; v_gene: TRBV2; abundance: few; d_gene: .; len: 11; CDR3nt: TGTGCCAGCAGTGCCAACAATGAGCAGTTCTTC; CDR3aa: CASSANNEQFF
j_gene: TRBJ2-1; v_gene: TRBV29-1; abundance: medium-sized; d_gene: .; len: 12; CDR3nt: TGCAGCGTTGAGCGGCGCTACAATGAGCAGTTCTTC; CDR3aa: CSVERRYNEQFF
j_gene: TRBJ2-7; v_gene: TRBV20-1; abundance: medium-sized; d_gene: .; len: 15; CDR3nt: TGCAGTGCTAGAGGGACAAGTGCCATCCTTCACGAGCAGTACTTC; CDR3aa: CSARGTSAILHEQYF
j_gene: TRBJ1-5; v_gene: TRBV30; abundance: .; d_gene: TRBD1; len: 15; CDR3nt: TGTGCCTGGAGTGGTGAGGGGGCTTTAAATCAGCCCCAGCATTTT; CDR3aa: CAWSGEGALNQPQHF
j_gene: TRBJ2-7; v_gene: TRBV4-1; abundance: medium-sized; d_gene: .; len: 13; CDR3nt: TGCGCCAGCGCTTTGACGGGATCCTACGAGCAGTACTTC; CDR3aa: CASALTGSYEQYF
j_gene: TRBJ2-7; v_gene: TRBV5-1; abundance: .; d_gene: TRBD2; len: 14; CDR3nt: TGCGCCAGCAGCTCGAGCGGGGTGGACCACGAGCAGTACTTC; CDR3aa: CASSSSGVDHEQYF
j_gene: TRBJ2-6; v_gene: TRBV6-2/TRBV6-3; abundance: .; d_gene: .; len: 16; CDR3nt: TGTGCCAGCAGGGACAGTTCAAACTCTGGGGCCAACGTCCTGACTTTC; CDR3aa: CASRDSSNSGANVLTF
j_gene: TRBJ1-5; v_gene: TRBV6-1; abundance: few; d_gene: .; len: 15; CDR3nt: TGTGCCAGCAGTGAATATGGGACGGCAAATCAGCCCCAGCATTTT; CDR3aa: CASSEYGTANQPQHF
j_gene: TRBJ1-1; v_gene: TRBV12-3/TRBV12-4; abundance: .; d_gene: .; len: 14; CDR3nt: TGTGCCAGCAGTTTCGAGGGTAGGGGTACTGAAGCTTTCTTT; CDR3aa: CASSFEGRGTEAFF
j_gene: TRBJ2-6; v_gene: TRBV3-1; abundance: .; d_gene: .; len: 18; CDR3nt: TGTGCCAGCAGCCAAGATTTGGCCCCGCGCTCTGGGGCCAACGTCCTGACTTTC; CDR3aa: CASSQDLAPRSGANVLTF
j_gene: TRBJ1-1; v_gene: TRBV3-1; abundance: few; d_gene: TRBD1; len: 17; CDR3nt: TGTGCCAGCAGCCAAGACGGGACAGGGGGCCTGAACACTGAAGCTTTCTTT; CDR3aa: CASSQDGTGGLNTEAFF
j_gene: TRBJ1-2; v_gene: TRBV7-9; abundance: few; d_gene: .; len: 11; CDR3nt: TGTGCCAGCAGCTTAGGTAATATCCACTACTTC; CDR3aa: CASSLGNIHYF
j_gene: TRBJ1-5; v_gene: TRBV11-2; abundance: many; d_gene: .; len: 14; CDR3nt: TGTGCCAGCAGCTCTCCGGGGAGCAATCAGCCCCAGCATTTT; CDR3aa: CASSSPGSNQPQHF
j_gene: TRBJ2-1; v_gene: TRBV7-3; abundance: once; d_gene: TRBD2; len: 15; CDR3nt: TGTGCCAGCAGCCATAGCGGGAACTCCTACAATGAGCAGTTCTTC; CDR3aa: CASSHSGNSYNEQFF
j_gene: TRBJ1-1; v_gene: TRBV6-1; abundance: many; d_gene: .; len: 16; CDR3nt: TGTGCCAGCAGTGAATACAGGGAGAGTCTCCGGGAGGAAGCTTTCTTT; CDR3aa: CASSEYRESLREEAFF
j_gene: TRBJ2-2; v_gene: TRBV2; abundance: .; d_gene: TRBD1; len: 15; CDR3nt: TGTGCCAGCAGTGAAGAGGGACAGGGCACCGGGGAGCTGTTTTTT; CDR3aa: CASSEEGQGTGELFF
j_gene: TRBJ1-2; v_gene: TRBV29-1; abundance: .; d_gene: .; len: 11; CDR3nt: TGCAGCGCTCCGGGTGGCTATGGCTACACCTTC; CDR3aa: CSAPGGYGYTF
j_gene: TRBJ2-7; v_gene: TRBV4-1; abundance: once; d_gene: .; len: 16; CDR3nt: TGCGCCAGCAGCCGGTCGTCCGTAAGAGGATGGTACGAGCAGTACTTC; CDR3aa: CASSRSSVRGWYEQYF
j_gene: TRBJ1-1; v_gene: TRBV18; abundance: many; d_gene: .; len: 16; CDR3nt: TGTGCCAGCTCACCGCGATTCGGATCCCAGGGCACTGAAGCTTTCTTT; CDR3aa: CASSPRFGSQGTEAFF
j_gene: TRBJ2-7; v_gene: TRBV20-1; abundance: .; d_gene: .; len: 15; CDR3nt: TGCAGTGCTAGAGGGCGGGGACTTGGCTCCTACGAGCAGTACTTC; CDR3aa: CSARGRGLGSYEQYF
j_gene: TRBJ2-1; v_gene: TRBV7-9; abundance: many; d_gene: .; len: 12; CDR3nt: TGTGCCAGCAGCATTTCAGGCGGTGAGCAGTTCTTC; CDR3aa: CASSISGGEQFF
j_gene: TRBJ2-6; v_gene: TRBV7-2; abundance: many; d_gene: TRBD2; len: 15; CDR3nt: TGTGCCAGCAGCTTACGGGGGGCTGGGGCCAACGTCCTGACTTTC; CDR3aa: CASSLRGAGANVLTF
j_gene: TRBJ1-5; v_gene: TRBV15; abundance: few; d_gene: TRBD1; len: 21; CDR3nt: TGTGCCACCAGCAGAGATAAAGGAGTCTGGGACAGGCGATATCAAAATCAGCCCCAGCATTTT; CDR3aa: CATSRDKGVWDRRYQNQPQHF
j_gene: TRBJ1-1; v_gene: TRBV5-1; abundance: many; d_gene: .; len: 16; CDR3nt: TGCGCCAGCAGCATCCGGGGCGGACTGTCGAACACTGAAGCTTTCTTT; CDR3aa: CASSIRGGLSNTEAFF
j_gene: TRBJ1-5; v_gene: TRBV5-4; abundance: few; d_gene: TRBD1; len: 18; CDR3nt: TGTGCCAGCAGCCCCGGAGCCAGGGGGTGGAGGAGCAATCAGCCCCAGCATTTT; CDR3aa: CASSPGARGWRSNQPQHF
j_gene: TRBJ2-5; v_gene: TRBV12-3/TRBV12-4; abundance: few; d_gene: .; len: 13; CDR3nt: TGTGCCAGCAGTCGGGACAATCAAGAGACCCAGTACTTC; CDR3aa: CASSRDNQETQYF
j_gene: TRBJ1-1; v_gene: TRBV7-2; abundance: many; d_gene: .; len: 13; CDR3nt: TGTGCCAGCAGCTTGGGGACGGACCTTGAAGCTTTCTTT; CDR3aa: CASSLGTDLEAFF
j_gene: TRBJ1-1; v_gene: TRBV4-1; abundance: many; d_gene: TRBD1; len: 14; CDR3nt: TGCGCCAGCAGCCCTGGGACAGGGGACACTGAAGCTTTCTTT; CDR3aa: CASSPGTGDTEAFF
j_gene: TRBJ1-1; v_gene: TRBV20-1; abundance: medium-sized; d_gene: .; len: 13; CDR3nt: TGCAGTGCCCCCCCAATGGGCGCCACTGAAGCTTTCTTT; CDR3aa: CSAPPMGATEAFF
j_gene: TRBJ2-3; v_gene: TRBV9; abundance: many; d_gene: TRBD2; len: 16; CDR3nt: TGTGCCAGCAGCGTAGAGATGGGACTAGACGCAGATACGCAGTATTTT; CDR3aa: CASSVEMGLDADTQYF
j_gene: TRBJ2-1; v_gene: TRBV20-1; abundance: .; d_gene: .; len: 14; CDR3nt: TGCGGTGCTATTAAGGAGGGAGGACTAAATGAGCAGTTCTTC; CDR3aa: CGAIKEGGLNEQFF
j_gene: TRBJ2-3; v_gene: TRBV20-1; abundance: many; d_gene: TRBD2; len: 18; CDR3nt: TGCAGTGCTAGACCTGGACTAGCGGGAGCCTGGCGGACAGATACGCAGTATTTT; CDR3aa: CSARPGLAGAWRTDTQYF
j_gene: TRBJ2-5; v_gene: TRBV24-1; abundance: many; d_gene: TRBD1; len: 15; CDR3nt: TGTGCCACCAGTGACCGGGACAGGGGACGGGAGACCCAGTACTTC; CDR3aa: CATSDRDRGRETQYF
j_gene: TRBJ1-2; v_gene: TRBV4-1; abundance: many; d_gene: .; len: 13; CDR3nt: TGCGCCAGCGGACTTGGCCCCACCTATGGCTACACCTTC; CDR3aa: CASGLGPTYGYTF
j_gene: TRBJ2-5; v_gene: TRBV27; abundance: few; d_gene: .; len: 14; CDR3nt: TGTGCCAGCAGTTCGCGGAAACTAGGGGAGACCCAGTACTTC; CDR3aa: CASSSRKLGETQYF
j_gene: TRBJ1-5; v_gene: TRBV20-1; abundance: .; d_gene: .; len: 15; CDR3nt: TGCAGTGCTTGGACCGGCAGGAGGCAGGGTCAGCCCCAGCATTTT; CDR3aa: CSAWTGRRQGQPQHF
j_gene: TRBJ2-1; v_gene: TRBV10-1; abundance: many; d_gene: .; len: 13; CDR3nt: TGCGCCAGCAGCCTTGTGGGGGGCACTGAGCAGTTCTTC; CDR3aa: CASSLVGGTEQFF
j_gene: TRBJ2-7; v_gene: TRBV5-1; abundance: .; d_gene: .; len: 13; CDR3nt: TGCGCCAGCAGCTTGCAGACTAAGGACGAGCAGTACTTC; CDR3aa: CASSLQTKDEQYF
j_gene: TRBJ1-1; v_gene: TRBV7-9; abundance: .; d_gene: TRBD1; len: 16; CDR3nt: TGTGCCAGCAGCAACGACAGGGTTAATTTGGACACTGAAGCTTTCTTT; CDR3aa: CASSNDRVNLDTEAFF
j_gene: TRBJ2-7; v_gene: TRBV9; abundance: .; d_gene: .; len: 14; CDR3nt: TGTGCCAGCAGCGCCTCAGGCGGTCCCTACGAGCAGTACTTC; CDR3aa: CASSASGGPYEQYF
j_gene: TRBJ2-5; v_gene: TRBV5-6; abundance: many; d_gene: .; len: 13; CDR3nt: TGTGCCAGCAGCCCGACTTCACAAGAGACCCAGTACTTC; CDR3aa: CASSPTSQETQYF
j_gene: TRBJ2-7; v_gene: TRBV11-2; abundance: .; d_gene: .; len: 15; CDR3nt: TGTGCCAGCAGCTTAACCCGGACCGTGGCGTTCTGGCAGTACTTC; CDR3aa: CASSLTRTVAFWQYF
j_gene: TRBJ2-7; v_gene: TRBV5-4; abundance: .; d_gene: .; len: 14; CDR3nt: TGTGCCAGCAGCCCGGGACTCGACTCCTACGAGCAGTACTTC; CDR3aa: CASSPGLDSYEQYF
j_gene: TRBJ2-7; v_gene: TRBV27; abundance: many; d_gene: .; len: 13; CDR3nt: TGTGCCAGCAGTTTAGGGAGTCTCTACGAGCAGTACTTC; CDR3aa: CASSLGSLYEQYF
j_gene: TRBJ1-1; v_gene: TRBV5-1; abundance: few; d_gene: .; len: 14; CDR3nt: TGCGCCAGCAGCTTGGTTGGAATGGGCACTGAAGCTTTCTTT; CDR3aa: CASSLVGMGTEAFF